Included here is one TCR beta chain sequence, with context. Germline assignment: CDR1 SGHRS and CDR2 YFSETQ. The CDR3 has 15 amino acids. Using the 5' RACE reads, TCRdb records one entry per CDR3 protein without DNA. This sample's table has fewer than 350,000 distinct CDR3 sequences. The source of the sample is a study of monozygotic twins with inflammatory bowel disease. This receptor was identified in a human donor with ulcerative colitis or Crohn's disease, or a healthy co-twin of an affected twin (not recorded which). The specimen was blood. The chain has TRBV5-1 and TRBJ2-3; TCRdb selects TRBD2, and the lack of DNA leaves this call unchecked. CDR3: CASSLAGGGADTQYF.